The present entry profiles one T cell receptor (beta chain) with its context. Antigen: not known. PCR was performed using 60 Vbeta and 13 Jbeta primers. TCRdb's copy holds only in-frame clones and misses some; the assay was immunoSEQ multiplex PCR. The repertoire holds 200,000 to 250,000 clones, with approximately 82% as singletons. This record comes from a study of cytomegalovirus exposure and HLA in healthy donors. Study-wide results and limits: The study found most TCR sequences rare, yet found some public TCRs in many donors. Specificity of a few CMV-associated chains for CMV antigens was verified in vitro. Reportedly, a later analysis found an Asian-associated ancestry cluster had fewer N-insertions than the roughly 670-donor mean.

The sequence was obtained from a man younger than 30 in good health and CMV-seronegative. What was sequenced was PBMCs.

The CDR3 protein is CASRSTSGRFNEQYF. CDR3 DNA sequence: TGTGCCAGCAGGTCGACTAGCGGGAGATTCAACGAGCAGTACTTC. The V and J genes are TRBV11-2 and TRBJ2-7, with 12 bases lining up with TRBD2. V shed 6 bases, J shed 5 bases, and the junction held 8 bases outside the gene matches. Germline loops: CDR1 SGHAT, CDR2 FQNNGV. The CDR3 is made up of 15 amino acids.